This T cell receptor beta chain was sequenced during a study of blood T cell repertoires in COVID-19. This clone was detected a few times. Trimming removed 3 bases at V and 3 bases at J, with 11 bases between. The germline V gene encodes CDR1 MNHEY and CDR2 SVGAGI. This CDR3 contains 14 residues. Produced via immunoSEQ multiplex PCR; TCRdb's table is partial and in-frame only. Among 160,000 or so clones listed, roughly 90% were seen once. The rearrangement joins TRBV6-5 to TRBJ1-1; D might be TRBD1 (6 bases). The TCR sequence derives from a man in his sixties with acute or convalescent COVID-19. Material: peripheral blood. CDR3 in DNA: TGTGCCAGCAGTTATTTGCGACAGGACACTGAAGCTTTCTTT. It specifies CASSYLRQDTEAFF.